These 9 T cell receptor beta chains came from one sample sequenced in a study of blood T cell repertoires in COVID-19. The repertoire was sequenced with immunoSEQ multiplex PCR; TCRdb's copy has only in-frame clones and lacks some. The sample lists under 300,000 clones, roughly 90% occurring once. Sequenced sample: peripheral blood. These receptors were taken from a woman aged 25 to 39 with COVID-19, enrolled during active disease.

The chain couples TRBV28 to TRBJ2-1; D gene uncertain. V lost 8 bases and J 0 bases, leaving 11 bases between the germline ends. The CDR3 covers 14 residues. The germline V gene has CDR1 MDHEN and CDR2 SYDVKM. CDR3 sequence (DNA): TGTGCCAGCCGACTGTCTGACTCCTACAATGAGCAGTTCTTC. Translating gives CASRLSDSYNEQFF.

V and J are TRBV19 and TRBJ2-5; D is possibly TRBD2 (6 bases). Deletions cut 7 bases from V and 7 bases from J, with 13 bases between. CDR3 length: 12 residues. The V gene's germline CDR1 is LNHDA and CDR2 SQIVND (reference sequence). DNA of the CDR3: TGTGCCAGTAAAGGGACGGGGGTGACCCAGTACTTC. This encodes CASKGTGVTQYF.

V usage is TRBV2 and J usage is TRBJ1-1; D is unresolved. The CDR3 contains 14 residues. The germline CDR1 and CDR2 sequences are SNHLY and FYNNEI. Trimming pared 1 base from V and 2 bases from J, leaving 8 bases between. CDR3 protein: CASSEGADNTEAFF. As DNA, the CDR3 is TGTGCCAGCAGTGAAGGGGCTGATAACACTGAAGCTTTCTTT.

The chain couples TRBV11-2 to TRBJ1-2; 8 bases align to TRBD1. The CDR3 spans 15 residues. The germline V gene encodes CDR1 SGHAT and CDR2 FQNNGV. The J segment lost 8 bases and the V segment lost 4 bases, leaving 12 bases of the junction unmatched. The CDR3 spells CASSSTRTGLLGYTF. In DNA form, the CDR3 reads TGTGCCAGCAGCTCAACGCGGACAGGGCTGCTCGGCTACACCTTC.

The genes are TRBV6-5 and TRBJ2-7, with 9 bases fitting TRBD1. CDR3 length equals 14 residues. V shed 5 bases and J 3 bases; nucleotides not matched to a gene: 5. Germline CDR1 MNHEY, CDR2 SVGAGI. The CDR3 bases are TGTGCCAGCAGTCGGGGACAGGGTCGCTACGAGCAGTACTTC. It encodes CASSRGQGRYEQYF.

J is TRBJ2-7 and V is TRBV11-1; perhaps TRBD2 as D (6 bases). Germline V lookup: CDR1 SGHAT, CDR2 FQDESV (reference sequence). The CDR3 is 16 residues long. Trimming took 7 bases from V and 0 from J, leaving 19 bases between them. Here the CDR3 reads CASTGEVGRPSYEQYF. The CDR3 DNA reads TGTGCCAGCACCGGGGAGGTGGGGCGCCCCTCCTACGAGCAGTACTTC.

V is TRBV6-4 and J is TRBJ1-2; D gene unclear. Germline V gene data show CDR1 as MRHNA and CDR2 as SNTAGT. The CDR3 has 13 amino acids. V was pared by 4 bases and J by 3 bases, with 9 bases between. CDR3 loop: CASSGGSDYGYTF. The CDR3 nucleotides read TGTGCCAGCAGTGGCGGCAGCGACTATGGCTACACCTTC.

The rearrangement joins TRBV10-1 to TRBJ1-3; weak D call: TRBD1 (5 bases). V lost 3 bases, J lost 0 bases, and 9 bases lay in between. Germline lookup yields CDR1 WNHNN and CDR2 SYGVQD (reference sequence). The CDR3 sequence is 15 residues long. In nucleotides, the CDR3 is TGCGCCAGCAGTGACGGACATAGCTCTGGAAACACCATATATTTT. This codes for CASSDGHSSGNTIYF.

This chain links TRBV12-3 or TRBV12-4 with TRBJ2-1; unclear D gene. The CDR3 runs to 13 residues. Between the trimmed V and J ends, which lost 2 bases and 5 bases, there was a span of 7 bases. For the CDR3, the DNA is TGTGCCAGCAGTTTATCGCAGGACAATGAGCAGTTCTTC. The encoded protein is CASSLSQDNEQFF.